This T cell receptor (beta chain) was sequenced for a study of blood T cell repertoires in COVID-19. Study overall: Some COVID-19 samples were acute and others convalescent; all came from the United States, Italy and Spain. The analysed material was cDNA or gDNA that came from T cells, B-cell-depleted T cells, or PBMCs.

In the authors' workflow: It was from reference gene primer amplification that nucleated cell counts were estimated. Assay: immunoSEQ multiplex PCR; the TCRdb copy retains only in-frame clones and omits some. That table is the source of V, J and clone size, and D and trimming were worked out from the DNA. The table shows more than 85,000 clones, with around 90% occurring only once. V was cut by 0 bases and J by 4 bases, with 16 bases left in between. CDR1 is LGHNA and CDR2 is YNFKEQ in the germline V gene. The CDR3 sequence is 17 residues long. The sequence derives from a man aged 50-59 years with active COVID-19. The chain recombines TRBV4-2 with TRBJ2-1, with a tentative D call TRBD2 (6 bases). Sequencing was carried out using peripheral blood. CDR3 bases: TGTGCCAGCAGCCAAGACCCGTCGGGACTGTTTTACAATGAGCAGTTCTTC. Encoded protein: CASSQDPSGLFYNEQFF.